The 28 T cell receptor beta chains presented below share a single source sample, sequenced in a study of T cell changes during pregnancy in multiple sclerosis. TCRdb's copy holds only in-frame clones and misses some; the assay was immunoSEQ multiplex PCR. This sample has 90,000 to 120,000 clones; around 92% occur once, and the top ten carry approximately 0.97%. The starting material was peripheral blood, obtained before pregnancy. The receptors originated from a female donor with multiple sclerosis, enrolled in a pregnancy study.

The J gene is TRBJ2-7, the V gene TRBV5-6, with 7 nucleotides matching TRBD2. Germline-derived CDR1 and CDR2 are SGHDT and YYEEEE. V was pared by 2 bases and J by 2 bases, with 4 bases of the junction left unmatched. The CDR3 is 14 residues long. CDR3 in amino acids: CASSFTGGPYEQYF. The CDR3 DNA sequence: TGTGCCAGCAGCTTTACGGGGGGTCCCTACGAGCAGTACTTC.

Notes on this clone: The junction and the germline gene differ at one end; a read error may be behind it. The sample carries other DNA sequences with the same CDR3. The chain is built from TRBV4-1 and TRBJ1-2; 8 positions match TRBD1. This CDR3 is built from 17 residues. CDR1 MGHRA and CDR2 YSYEKL come from the germline V gene. The CDR3 DNA is TGCGCCAGTAGCCAAGATCTCAGGGCAGGGGGCCTCGGTGGCTACACCTTC. Encoded protein: CASSQDLRAGGLGGYTF.

The rearrangement uses TRBV27 and TRBJ2-1, with 10 bases matching TRBD2. V dropped 6 bases and J dropped 3; count of bases not matched to a gene: 8. The CDR3 has 16 residues. Germline CDR1 MNHEY, CDR2 SMNVEV (reference sequence). The CDR3 coding sequence is TGTGCCAGCAGCCTATCCGTAGCGGGAGGCTACAATGAGCAGTTCTTC. Translation gives CASSLSVAGGYNEQFF.

CDR3 bases: TGTGCCAGCAGCTTAGCGAAGGCAGGGACAGGTTCATACGAGCAGTACTTC. It codes for CASSLAKAGTGSYEQYF. V and J are TRBV7-9 and TRBJ2-7, with 8 nucleotides matching TRBD1. The V and J ends lost 0 bases and 4 bases, in that order; junction bases with no gene match: 11. Germline CDR1 reads SEHNR; CDR2 reads FQNEAQ (reference sequence). This CDR3 region has 17 residues.

The gene calls are TRBV7-9 and TRBJ2-1, with 10 bases lining up with TRBD2. The CDR3 contains 16 residues. Germline V gene data show CDR1 as SEHNR and CDR2 as FQNEAQ (reference sequence). V lost 5 bases and J lost 6; bases outside the gene matches: 10. The CDR3 nucleotides read TGTGCCAGCAGCCGGAGGGGGGGACTAGCGCGCAATGAGCAGTTCTTC. Amino acids: CASSRRGGLARNEQFF.

The chain employs TRBV30 and TRBJ1-3; unclear D gene. Per germline, CDR1 GTSNPN and CDR2 SVGIG (reference sequence). This CDR3 has 17 amino acids. With 0 bases removed from V and 2 bases from J, the gap between germline ends came to 17 bases. The CDR3 is CAWSVPRRAAAGNTIYF. CDR3 DNA: TGTGCCTGGAGTGTCCCGAGGAGGGCCGCTGCTGGAAACACCATATATTTT.

This chain connects TRBV2 to TRBJ1-1; D is ambiguous. V shed 9 bases and J shed 4 bases, with 15 bases lying between them. CDR1 and CDR2 (germline): SNHLY, FYNNEI. The CDR3 totals 13 residues. The CDR3 DNA follows: TGTGCCAGTTGTAGAGGGCTAGGCACTGAAGCTTTCTTT. Translation: CASCRGLGTEAFF.

The chain carries TRBV29-1 and TRBJ2-7; possibly TRBD1 for D (6 bases). Trimming removed 4 bases at V and 2 bases at J, with 9 bases between. The CDR3 consists of 12 residues. The germline V gene has CDR1 SQVTM and CDR2 ANQGSEA. CDR3 bases: TGCAGCGTTGTTCAGGGGACCTACGAGCAGTACTTC. This gives the protein CSVVQGTYEQYF.

The chain links TRBV11-2 to TRBJ2-7; D is ambiguous. This CDR3 is built from 16 residues. Germline CDR1 reads SGHAT; CDR2 reads FQNNGV. V dropped 9 bases and J dropped 2 bases, with 23 bases sitting between them. The DNA for the CDR3 is TGTGCCAGTACGCGCTCCGACAAAACGTCTGCCTACGAGCAGTACTTC. As protein: CASTRSDKTSAYEQYF.

The chain has TRBV7-6 and TRBJ2-7; TRBD2 matches at 7 bases. Germline V lookup: CDR1 SGHVS, CDR2 FNYEAQ. This CDR3 has 17 residues. Trimming removed 4 bases from V and 2 bases from J; junction bases left unmatched: 14. Here the CDR3 reads CASSSSPLAGEPYEQYF. CDR3 in DNA: TGTGCCAGCAGCTCCTCTCCTCTCGCGGGAGAACCCTACGAGCAGTACTTC.

This clone was observed a single time. The chain combines TRBV7-2 with TRBJ2-1; D not certain. Trimming removed 7 bases from V and 9 bases from J, with 13 bases in between. Per the germline V gene, CDR1 is SGHTA and CDR2 is FQGNSA. The CDR3 is made up of 12 amino acids. In DNA, the CDR3 is TGTGCCAGCACCTCCGGTATTGGTGAGCAGTTCTTC. It specifies CASTSGIGEQFF.

This chain joins TRBV18 and TRBJ2-5; perhaps TRBD2 as D (6 bases). The CDR3 covers 16 residues. V was shortened by 3 bases and J by 1 base, with 15 bases between the two germline ends. Germline lookup yields CDR1 KGHSH and CDR2 LQKENI. The CDR3 spells CASSPSGGNGQETQYF. CDR3 sequence (DNA): TGTGCCAGCTCACCGTCGGGCGGGAACGGCCAAGAGACCCAGTACTTC.

The J gene is TRBJ2-1, the V gene TRBV2, with 7 nucleotides matching TRBD1. Trimming removed 0 bases from V and 10 bases from J; junction bases left unmatched: 3. CDR1 SNHLY and CDR2 FYNNEI come from the germline V gene. CDR3 length equals 13 residues. The CDR3 region is CASSEAGGREQFF. The CDR3 nucleotides are TGTGCCAGCAGTGAAGCAGGGGGCAGGGAGCAGTTCTTC.

J is TRBJ2-5 and V is TRBV11-2; D may be TRBD2 (6 bases). This CDR3 region has 18 residues. Germline values: CDR1 SGHAT, CDR2 FQNNGV. The V gene lost 1 base and the J gene lost 10 bases, with 28 bases spanning the gap. CDR3 in amino acids: CASSLVQGSGGQTVVQYF. The CDR3 bases are TGTGCCAGCAGCTTAGTTCAGGGTAGCGGCGGCCAAACAGTAGTCCAGTACTTC.

Remarks on this clone: A junction boundary mismatches the germline segment, possibly from a read error. V is TRBV19 and J is TRBJ2-7; the match to TRBD1 covers 7 bases. CDR1 LNHDA and CDR2 SQIVND come from the germline V gene (reference sequence). This CDR3 has 13 amino acids. CDR3 loop: CASSIGPGQKQNF. The CDR3 nucleotides read TGTGCCAGTAGTATCGGGCCGGGACAGAAGCAAAACTTC.

The sample holds one count of this clone. CDR3 in amino acids: CASSLRGPREQFF. Written as DNA, the CDR3 is TGTGCCAGCAGTTTGCGGGGTCCCAGAGAGCAGTTCTTC. The chain carries TRBV27 and TRBJ2-1, with D tentatively TRBD2 (6 bases). This CDR3 has 13 residues. The germline V and J ends were trimmed by 3 bases and 10 bases, with 13 bases remaining between them. Per the germline V gene, CDR1 is MNHEY and CDR2 is SMNVEV (reference sequence).

The gene calls are TRBV11-2 and TRBJ2-7; maybe TRBD1 (6 bases). The CDR3 spans 15 residues. Between the trimmed V and J ends, which lost 7 bases and 1 base, there was a span of 17 bases. The germline V gene has CDR1 SGHAT and CDR2 FQNNGV. The CDR3 DNA reads TGTGCCAGCACGAGACCGACAGGTCGGTCCTACGAGCAGTACTTC. Its protein is CASTRPTGRSYEQYF.

Concerning this clone itself: This same CDR3 is encoded by further DNA sequences in the sample. V is TRBV28 and J is TRBJ2-7; D is perhaps TRBD1 (6 bases). The germline gives CDR1 MDHEN, CDR2 SYDVKM. The CDR3 is 13 residues long. The V end was cut by 5 bases, the J end by 4 bases, with 12 bases between. The CDR3 DNA reads TGTGCCAGCAGTCTACCAGGGGCTTACGAGCAGTACTTC. It specifies CASSLPGAYEQYF.

The chain uses TRBV7-2 and TRBJ2-5; 8 bases align to TRBD1. The CDR3 extends over 16 amino acids. The J segment lost 0 bases and the V segment lost 5 bases, leaving 8 bases of the junction unmatched. The germline V gene encodes CDR1 SGHTA and CDR2 FQGNSA. The DNA for the CDR3 is TGTGCCAGCAGCGGACGACAGGGGCTCCACCAAGAGACCCAGTACTTC. Translating gives CASSGRQGLHQETQYF. Full variable domain (rest looked up from reference TRBV7-2 and TRBJ2-5): GAGVSQSPSNKVTEKGKDVELRCDPISGHTALYWYRQSLGQGLEFLIYFQGNSAPDKSGLPSDRFSAERTGGSVSTLTIQRTQQEDSAVYLCASSGRQGLHQETQYFGPGTRLLVL.

V and J are TRBV11-2 and TRBJ1-1; tentative D call: TRBD1 (5 bases). The V and J ends lost 5 bases and 4 bases respectively, with 14 bases between them. Germline V CDR1 and CDR2: SGHAT, FQNNGV. The CDR3 is 14 residues long. The CDR3 here is CASSLVLDSTEAFF. Written as DNA, the CDR3 is TGTGCCAGCAGCCTAGTTCTCGACAGCACTGAAGCTTTCTTT.

This chain connects TRBV11-2 to TRBJ2-7; D gene unclear. The germline V gene encodes CDR1 SGHAT and CDR2 FQNNGV. V lost 7 bases, J lost 0 bases, and 10 bases lay in between. The CDR3 covers 13 residues. CDR3 sequence (DNA): TGTGCCAGCACCCCCCCACACTCCTACGAGCAGTACTTC. Translated: CASTPPHSYEQYF.

This rearrangement joins TRBV29-1 to TRBJ1-1; TRBD1 might be the D (6 bases). This CDR3 has 16 residues. Germline V gene sequence: CDR1 SQVTM, CDR2 ANQGSEA. V was trimmed by 3 bases and J by 0 bases, leaving 17 bases between them. CDR3: CSVDRGAPIVNTEAFF. CDR3 coding DNA: TGCAGCGTTGACCGGGGGGCGCCCATCGTGAACACTGAAGCTTTCTTT.

The J gene is TRBJ1-2, the V gene TRBV25-1; maybe TRBD1 (6 bases). Germline V gene sequence: CDR1 MGHDK, CDR2 SYGVNS. This CDR3 spans 16 amino acids. V lost 3 bases, J lost 3 bases, and 17 bases lay in between. CDR3 sequence: CASSEGAYRAYYGYTF. The CDR3 nucleotides read TGTGCCAGCAGTGAGGGGGCATATCGGGCGTACTATGGCTACACCTTC.

Written as DNA, the CDR3 is TGTGCCAGCAGCCAGACAGGTTACGAGCAGTACTTC. Amino acid sequence: CASSQTGYEQYF. V and J are TRBV5-6 and TRBJ2-7; weak D call: TRBD1 (6 bases). Trimming pared 4 bases from V and 4 bases from J, leaving 9 bases between. CDR3 length: 12 residues. Germline assignment: CDR1 SGHDT and CDR2 YYEEEE.

The chain employs TRBV28 and TRBJ1-5; D is perhaps TRBD1 (6 bases). V lost 7 bases and J lost 4, with 20 bases in between. CDR3 length equals 16 residues. Germline CDR1 MDHEN, CDR2 SYDVKM. The CDR3 sequence: CASIQFRGQSNQPQHF. The CDR3 DNA is TGTGCCAGCATCCAGTTCCGCGGACAGTCAAATCAGCCCCAGCATTTT.

This chain links TRBV10-3 with TRBJ1-1, with D possibly matching TRBD1 (5 bases). The V and J ends lost 6 bases and 1 base respectively, with 15 bases between them. Germline CDR1 reads ENHRY; CDR2 reads SYGVKD. CDR3 length: 15 amino acids. CDR3 region: CAIRDESTANTEAFF. The CDR3 DNA reads as TGTGCCATCAGGGATGAATCGACAGCGAACACTGAAGCTTTCTTT.

V gene TRBV7-6 combines with J gene TRBJ2-1, with 7 bases matching TRBD2. The CDR3 has 13 residues. Germline loops: CDR1 SGHVS, CDR2 FNYEAQ. With V trimmed by 4 bases and J by 3 bases, 0 bases remained unmatched. The CDR3 here is CASSSSGYNEQFF. The DNA for the CDR3 is TGTGCCAGCAGCTCTAGCGGCTACAATGAGCAGTTCTTC.

The chain recombines TRBV5-4 with TRBJ2-3, with D hard to call. The CDR3 sequence is 14 residues long. V shed 1 base and J shed 0 bases, with 6 bases lying between them. In germline, CDR1 is SGHNT, CDR2 YYREEE (reference sequence). CDR3 region: CASSLTTSTDTQYF. CDR3 in DNA: TGTGCCAGCAGCTTGACGACTAGCACAGATACGCAGTATTTT.